This T cell receptor (beta chain) was observed in a study of cytomegalovirus exposure and HLA in healthy donors (dated by TCRdb to the late 2010s). General notes on the study: An earlier analysis of some 600 of the donors reported around 280 Gb of sequence data and approximately 120 million unique TCR beta sequences obtained from around 170 million T cells. An early release covering roughly 640 HLA-typed donors comprised approximately 300 gigabases of sequencing data and 85 million or so unique TCR sequences. Of the roughly 400 genotyped donors, over 80% were placed in the genetic ancestry cluster associated with self-reported Caucasian donors. The study aimed to test whether cataloging public T cell receptors could reveal signatures of past pathogen exposure. The study profiled the T cell repertoires of some 610 subjects by immunosequencing and related them to cytomegalovirus serostatus. In addition to the first cohort of 650 to 800 subjects, a separate validation cohort of approximately 120 different subjects was used. To predict cytomegalovirus infection status, the study combined high-throughput TCR immunosequencing, statistical association of individual TCRs with disease status, and machine learning. A later analysis re-analyzed previously published TCR beta repertoires from 650 to 800 donors and added high-resolution HLA genotyping to study TCR occurrence patterns. The later analysis used no new phenotypic data to find candidate immune exposures, relying instead on TCR beta sequences and their occurrence across donors. In an earlier analysis of roughly 540 of the donors, high-throughput TCR beta sequencing was used to judge whether each TCR beta V gene segment behaved as functional or pseudogenic. Alongside the repertoire data, information on donor age, sex, ethnicity and CMV serostatus was compiled. Genome-wide SNP genotypes for about 65% of the roughly 670 donors were used in a later genetic analysis, which treated that subset as a discovery cohort. All discovery cohort repertoires had been generated using a single sequencing platform. Class I and class II HLA loci were covered by the typing at four-digit resolution. Typing coverage differed by locus: A, B, C, DRB1 and DQB1 were typed in about 620-630 donors, DQA1 in 500 to 550, DPA1 in approximately 600, and DPB1 in about 450. Several DR-DQ haplotypes were treated as single units for association and clustering because of strong linkage in the cohort. Among over 350 genotyped donors of the cohort, an average of roughly 240,000 unique TCR beta nucleotide sequences were sequenced per donor, around a sixth of them non-productive. Points the paper makes about the study in general: When HLA alleles, especially DR and DQ, strongly co-occurred, attributing TCR associations to individual alleles was difficult. In a later genetic analysis, fewer N-insertions in productive TCRs were reported among donors in an Asian-associated ancestry cluster than the 666-donor mean. In a later analysis, TCR association rates were found to vary across HLA loci, with the most associated TCRs seen for DRB1 alleles and the fewest for HLA-C alleles. At a false discovery rate of 0.05, a later analysis linked 16,000 or so TCR beta sequences to specific HLA alleles. The only immune exposure information available for the cohort was CMV serostatus. Because HLA typing was missing for some donors at each locus, association tests included only the typed subset. Around 16 rarely observed V segments, including chromosome 9 orphons, were excluded from the earlier analysis of some 590 of the donors because counts were too low. In an earlier analysis of more than 450 of the donors, most TCR beta V segments were observed in productive rearrangements about 90% or about 30% of the time, broadly matching IMGT annotations. A cluster of highly shared sequence variants was judged likely to represent a technical artifact of the sequencing pipeline. An association between a missense DCLRE1C variant and V-gene and J-gene trimming of TCR beta chains was found in a later genetic analysis and replicated in an independent cohort. The classifier was reported to diagnose cytomegalovirus status with high specificity and sensitivity in both the original and validation cohorts. The study listed 150 to 200 TCR beta chains as associated with cytomegalovirus. Roughly uniform sequencing depth across donors was assumed in presence/absence analyses, although this assumption may not hold. Correlated functional status among segregating V segments might reflect linkage disequilibrium, but an unknown experimental factor could not be ruled out. According to a later analysis, parvovirus B19, influenza, CMV and Epstein-Barr virus appeared linked to several top co-occurrence clusters. The cohort was sequenced for TCR beta chains only, and without alpha or paired-chain data the features that could be detected were limited. It was suggested by the authors that the approach could potentially be generalized to other disease states and immunological phenotypes. A further reported finding was that TCR beta sequences accurately predicted the HLA-A and HLA-B alleles for most subjects in the first cohort. Across donors, most TCR sequences were observed very rarely, whereas some public TCRs were present in many individuals. Most CMV-associated TCR beta chains appeared to be HLA-restricted in a later analysis, and the HLA associations seemed to be driven largely by CMV exposure. In a later analysis, HLA-associated TCR beta chains were found to be more clonally expanded and to have lower generation probabilities than equally common non-associated chains. Three of the identified cytomegalovirus-associated TCR beta chains were confirmed in vitro to be specific for cytomegalovirus antigens. The 87-base-pair reads could not distinguish some IMGT-functional V segments, including TRBV6-2 and TRBV6-3, so those segments were excluded.

As regards this clone: There is no known antigen for this receptor. Base qualities are not recorded, but no much larger clone differs from it by a single base.

Library generation was performed with the immunoSEQ multiplex PCR assay. For the multiplex PCR, a mixture combining 60 forward primers for TCR Vbeta segments and 13 reverse primers for TCR Jbeta segments was used. The CDR3 region of rearranged TCR beta genes was amplified from genomic DNA by a multiplex PCR assay. On the Illumina HiSeq System, the amplified TCR beta libraries were sequenced as 87-base-pair reads. In the paper's pipeline: Across the 600 to 700 repertoires, a later analysis counted about 81 million unique TCR beta chains, some 11 million of which were shared by at least two donors. Raw reads were error-corrected and collapsed into unique sequences by a nearest-neighbor algorithm in which closely related sequences were merged to remove PCR and sequencing errors. V, D and J gene segments were assigned by aligning CDR3 sequences to IMGT reference sequences. For a sequence to be retained, at least a six-nucleotide match to both a V gene segment and a J gene segment was required. A rearrangement was called productive if the CDR3 had no stop codons and remained in frame with V and J, and every other rearrangement was called non-productive. Following IMGT convention, CDR3 was defined as the stretch from the second conserved V-encoded cysteine to the conserved J-encoded phenylalanine. Sequences without an unambiguous match to a single V gene segment were excluded from the earlier analysis of about 630 of the donors. An earlier analysis of a few hundred of the donors called V segments functional above 56.7% productive rearrangements and segregating when the between-donor standard deviation exceeded 5%. A statistical classification framework was built to diagnose cytomegalovirus status from the catalog of TCR beta chain sequences. A later analysis assigned V and J genes by comparing TCR nucleotide sequences with IMGT/GENE-DB human TR gene sequences. The TCRdist pipeline was used in a later analysis to assign CDR3 sequences and most-parsimonious VDJ recombination scenarios. In a later analysis, each TCR beta chain was defined by its CDR3 amino acid sequence together with its V-gene family, and reads lacking a unique V-gene family were excluded. As a way to deal with suspected cross-contamination and a sequencing artifact, a later analysis dropped 450 to 600 nucleotide sequences that were highly shared and had low generation probability. In a later analysis, a clonal expansion index for each public chain was calculated from normalized within-repertoire ranks of inferred template counts. In a later analysis, generation probabilities were computed using a VDJ recombination model fitted to out-of-frame rearrangements, and the results were checked against IGoR. In a later analysis, hypergeometric tests were used to score TCR-TCR, TCR-HLA and TCR-CMV co-occurrence, with a repertoire-size bias correction applied to TCR pairs. To estimate false discovery rates, a later analysis permuted the HLA or CMV assignments 20 times. In a later analysis, co-occurring TCRs were grouped using DBSCAN, with TCRdist sequence similarity added in when clustering inside HLA-allele-positive subsets. Co-occurrence clustering excluded repertoires with fewer than 30,000 or more than 120,000 public chains, plus five with anomalous nucleotide sharing. Sourced from immuneACCESS, this table was stored by TCRdb with only in-frame sequences that have V and J called. A share of the clones is absent; for the studies checked, an unresolved V gene accounts for under half, and the remainder has no known explanation. V and J calls and clone size are given by that table; D and trimming were obtained from the DNA. Counted in this sample were roughly 200,000 clones; approximately 85% of them appeared once. The ten largest clones add up to 2.7% of the sample.

From the germline V gene, CDR1 is SGDLS and CDR2 is YYNGEE. Spanning cysteine to phenylalanine, the CDR3 consists of 14 amino acids. This entry keeps only the CDR3 DNA: 42 bases, framed from base 1. V is trimmed back by 3 bases and J by 4 bases, and the junction contains 3 bases that no gene match accounts for. The cohort comprised 666 healthy bone marrow donors. At the time of sampling, every cohort member was nominally healthy, though immune exposures that went unrecorded were likely present. The donor was CMV seronegative and was included in the group of several hundred seronegative cohort members. A peripheral blood sample was provided by each donor, and peripheral blood mononuclear cells were used for TCR beta sequencing. Genomic DNA was extracted from the blood cell samples with the Qiagen DNeasy Blood Extraction Kit.

Sample: PBMCs. This TCR derives from a woman in her forties in good health and CMV-seronegative. The chain joins TRBV9 to TRBJ1-4; TRBD1 matches 7 bases in the middle. The base sequence is TGTGCCAGCAGCGAGAGACAGGGTAATGAAAAACTGTTTTTT. It specifies CASSERQGNEKLFF.